This T cell receptor beta chain was obtained from a study of blood T cell repertoires in COVID-19. Study-wide background: COVID-19 samples collected from the United States, Italy and Spain covered acute and convalescent phases. In each case, the material was cDNA or gDNA derived from T cells, B-cell-depleted T cells, or PBMCs.

Original analysis: Amplified reference gene primers provided the basis for estimating nucleated cell counts. Repertoires were generated with immunoSEQ multiplex PCR, while TCRdb's copy carries only in-frame clones and drops some. D and trimming were read from the DNA, whereas the V and J calls and clone size are those reported in that table. The data show some 250,000 clones, with around 90% seen just once and around 0.78% held by the top ten. The CDR3 contains 15 residues. Germline V gene data show CDR1 as SGHDN and CDR2 as FVKESK. The V segment lost 6 bases and the J segment 9 bases; nucleotides outside the gene matches: 13.

Sequenced input: peripheral blood. This TCR derives from a woman aged 30 to 39 with acute or convalescent COVID-19. The V gene is TRBV14, the J gene TRBJ2-3; 9 bases agree with TRBD1. The CDR3 loop is CASSLGTGRVETQYF. Written as DNA, the CDR3 is TGTGCCAGCAGTCTCGGGACAGGGAGGGTGGAAACGCAGTATTTT.